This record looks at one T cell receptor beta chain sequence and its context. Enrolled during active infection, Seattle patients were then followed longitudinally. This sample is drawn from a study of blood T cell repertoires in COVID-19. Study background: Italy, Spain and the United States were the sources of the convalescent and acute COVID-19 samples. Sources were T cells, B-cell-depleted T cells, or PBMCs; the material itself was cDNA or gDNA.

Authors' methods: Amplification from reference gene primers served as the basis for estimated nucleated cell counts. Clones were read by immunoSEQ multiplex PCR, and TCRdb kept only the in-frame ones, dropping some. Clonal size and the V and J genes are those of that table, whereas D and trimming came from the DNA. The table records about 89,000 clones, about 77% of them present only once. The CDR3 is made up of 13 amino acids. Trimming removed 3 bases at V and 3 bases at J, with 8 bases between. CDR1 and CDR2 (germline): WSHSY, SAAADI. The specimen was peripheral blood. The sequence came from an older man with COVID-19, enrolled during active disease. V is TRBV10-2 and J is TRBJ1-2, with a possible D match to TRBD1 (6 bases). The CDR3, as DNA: TGCGCCAGCAGTGAACAGGGTGACTATGGCTACACCTTC. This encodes CASSEQGDYGYTF.